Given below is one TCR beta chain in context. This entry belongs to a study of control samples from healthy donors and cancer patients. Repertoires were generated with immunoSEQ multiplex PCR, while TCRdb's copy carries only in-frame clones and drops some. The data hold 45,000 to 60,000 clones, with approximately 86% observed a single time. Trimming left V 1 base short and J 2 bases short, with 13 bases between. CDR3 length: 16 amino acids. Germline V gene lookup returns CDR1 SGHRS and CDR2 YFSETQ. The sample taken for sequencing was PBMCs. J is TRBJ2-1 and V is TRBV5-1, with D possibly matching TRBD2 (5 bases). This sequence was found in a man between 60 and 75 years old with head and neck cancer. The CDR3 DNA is TGCGCCAGCAGCTTGCAGCCCTCGGGGACCTACAATGAGCAGTTCTTC. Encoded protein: CASSLQPSGTYNEQFF.